Below, 16 T cell receptor beta chains from the same sample are listed, as sequenced in a study of cytomegalovirus exposure and HLA in healthy donors. The PCR used 60 Vbeta and 13 Jbeta primers. Clones were sequenced by immunoSEQ multiplex PCR, and TCRdb holds only the in-frame ones, with some missing. This table has a few hundred thousand clones, nearly 80% appearing once. Sequencing used PBMCs. These receptors originate from a man between 18 and 35 years old in good health and CMV-seronegative.

The J gene is TRBJ1-2, the V gene TRBV7-9, with D possibly matching TRBD1 (6 bases). Germline V gene data show CDR1 as SEHNR and CDR2 as FQNEAQ (reference sequence). V was pared by 3 bases and J by 10 bases, with 27 bases between. The CDR3 is 17 amino acids. As DNA, the CDR3 is TGTGCCAGCAGCTTCGTTTCCCCCCACAGGGCTCGTGAGGTCTACACCTTC. Protein sequence: CASSFVSPHRAREVYTF.

This chain connects TRBV5-8 to TRBJ2-7; D perhaps matches TRBD1 (6 bases). V lost 0 bases and J lost 3, with 10 bases in between. This CDR3 spans 14 amino acids. The germline gives CDR1 SGHTS, CDR2 YDEGEE. CDR3: CASSLDRVVYEQYF. CDR3 coding DNA: TGTGCCAGCAGCTTGGACAGGGTCGTCTACGAGCAGTACTTC.

The chain joins TRBV27 to TRBJ2-3; weak D call: TRBD2 (6 bases). The V gene's germline CDR1 is MNHEY and CDR2 SMNVEV (reference sequence). With 5 bases removed from V and 1 base from J, the gap between germline ends came to 16 bases. This CDR3 is built from 16 residues. CDR3 in amino acids: CASSPLPGSGTDTQYF. As DNA, the CDR3 is TGTGCCAGCAGTCCCCTGCCCGGGAGCGGCACAGATACGCAGTATTTT.

The chain is built from TRBV5-1 and TRBJ2-5; 7 positions agree with TRBD1. This CDR3 is built from 14 residues. From germline, CDR1 is SGHRS and CDR2 YFSETQ. Unmatched junction bases numbered 8, after V lost 4 bases and J lost 5 bases. For the CDR3, the DNA is TGCGCCAGCAGCAGGCCCGGGACAGACGAGACCCAGTACTTC. This gives the protein CASSRPGTDETQYF.

This chain joins TRBV4-3 and TRBJ2-5; 8 nucleotides match TRBD2. From germline, CDR1 is LGHNA and CDR2 YSLEER. The CDR3 is 16 residues long. J was trimmed by 5 bases and V by 1 base; bases with no gene match: 9. CDR3 in amino acids: CASSQAGGSGGETQYF. The DNA of the CDR3 is TGCGCCAGCAGCCAAGCAGGCGGAAGCGGGGGTGAGACCCAGTACTTC.

The rearrangement links TRBV25-1 to TRBJ2-7; D perhaps matches TRBD2 (7 bases). V was clipped by 4 bases and J by 5 bases, with 12 bases between them. The CDR3 length is 13 residues. Germline loops: CDR1 MGHDK, CDR2 SYGVNS. CDR3 coding DNA: TGTGCCAGCAGTGTCTGGGGGGGCCACGAGCAGTACTTC. Translating gives CASSVWGGHEQYF.

With respect to this clone: One end of the junction does not line up with germline, which may come from a read error. CDR3 bases: TGTGCCACCAGCGGAGAAGACATTTCCGTCTCCTACAATGAGCAGTTCTTC. Its translation: CATSGEDISVSYNEQFF. This chain uses TRBV15 with TRBJ2-1; unclear D gene. The CDR3 is made up of 17 amino acids. The V gene's germline CDR1 is LNHNV and CDR2 YYDKDF (reference sequence).

V gene TRBV18 combines with J gene TRBJ1-3, with D tentatively TRBD1 (5 bases). Per the germline V gene, CDR1 is KGHSH and CDR2 is LQKENI. The CDR3 consists of 14 residues. The V and J ends lost 2 bases and 2 bases respectively, with 7 bases between them. The CDR3 spells CASSPATAGNTIYF. The CDR3 coding sequence is TGTGCCAGCTCACCAGCGACAGCTGGAAACACCATATATTTT.

The J gene is TRBJ2-7, the V gene TRBV19; 12 positions match TRBD1. The J segment lost 4 bases and the V segment lost 3 bases, leaving 7 bases of the junction unmatched. The germline CDR1 and CDR2 sequences are LNHDA and SQIVND (reference sequence). This CDR3 contains 16 residues. The CDR3 DNA follows: TGTGCCAGTAGTATCGGGACAGGGGGCGCGGAGTACGAGCAGTACTTC. The encoded protein is CASSIGTGGAEYEQYF.

The rearrangement uses TRBV19 and TRBJ2-2; a weak D match, TRBD1 (5 bases). The CDR3 runs 14 residues. Germline lookup yields CDR1 LNHDA and CDR2 SQIVND (reference sequence). Trimming removed 3 bases at V and 6 bases at J, with 11 bases between. CDR3 nucleotide sequence: TGTGCCAGTAGTATTGAGCAGGGTCCCGGGGAGCTGTTTTTT. Translating gives CASSIEQGPGELFF.

CDR3 bases: TGCGCCAGCAGCTCTATAAACACCGGGGAGCTGTTTTTT. Translation gives CASSSINTGELFF. The chain employs TRBV5-1 and TRBJ2-2; D not certain. In germline, CDR1 is SGHRS, CDR2 YFSETQ. The CDR3 totals 13 residues. V was shortened by 3 bases and J by 2 bases, with 5 bases between the two germline ends.

The J gene is TRBJ2-3, the V gene TRBV11-3; maybe TRBD1 (5 bases). CDR1 is SGHNT and CDR2 is YENEEA in the germline V gene. The CDR3 extends over 14 amino acids. The germline V and J ends were trimmed by 3 bases and 0 bases, with 7 bases remaining between them. In DNA, the CDR3 is TGTGCCAGCAGCTTGGGGCCTAGCACAGATACGCAGTATTTT. It is translated as CASSLGPSTDTQYF.

This sequence joins TRBV6-5 and TRBJ2-1, with 9 bases matching TRBD1. J gave up 7 bases and V 2 bases, and 6 bases lay outside the gene matches. The CDR3 is made up of 15 amino acids. Germline CDR1 is MNHEY and CDR2 is SVGAGI. The CDR3 nucleotides read TGTGCCAGCAGTTACCCGACAGGGGGTAATAATGAGCAGTTCTTC. Its protein product is CASSYPTGGNNEQFF.

The gene calls are TRBV21-1 and TRBJ2-7; TRBD2 is the table's D call and was not checked against the DNA. TRBV21-1 is described as a pseudogene. This CDR3 has 14 residues. The CDR3 protein is CASKGGDPYYEQYF. CDR3 nucleotides: TGTGCCAGCAAGGGGGGGGACCCCTACTACGAGCAGTACTTC.

The CDR3 loop reads CASSLVHSNGELFF. CDR3 bases: TGTGCCAGCAGCCTAGTACATAGCAACGGGGAGCTGTTTTTT. The V gene is TRBV11-2, the J gene TRBJ2-2; D is undetermined. V gave up 5 bases and J gave up 7 bases, with 14 bases separating them. Germline lookup yields CDR1 SGHAT and CDR2 FQNNGV. This CDR3 contains 14 residues.

Notes on this clone: The same CDR3 arises from other DNA sequences in this sample as well. The rearrangement joins TRBV6-5 to TRBJ2-2; unclear D gene. The CDR3 contains 16 residues. Trimming took off 1 base at V and 0 bases at J, with 9 bases between the two ends. Germline V gene lookup returns CDR1 MNHEY and CDR2 SVGAGI. The CDR3: CASSYLEFANTGELFF. In DNA, the CDR3 is TGTGCCAGCAGTTACTTGGAGTTCGCGAACACCGGGGAGCTGTTTTTT.